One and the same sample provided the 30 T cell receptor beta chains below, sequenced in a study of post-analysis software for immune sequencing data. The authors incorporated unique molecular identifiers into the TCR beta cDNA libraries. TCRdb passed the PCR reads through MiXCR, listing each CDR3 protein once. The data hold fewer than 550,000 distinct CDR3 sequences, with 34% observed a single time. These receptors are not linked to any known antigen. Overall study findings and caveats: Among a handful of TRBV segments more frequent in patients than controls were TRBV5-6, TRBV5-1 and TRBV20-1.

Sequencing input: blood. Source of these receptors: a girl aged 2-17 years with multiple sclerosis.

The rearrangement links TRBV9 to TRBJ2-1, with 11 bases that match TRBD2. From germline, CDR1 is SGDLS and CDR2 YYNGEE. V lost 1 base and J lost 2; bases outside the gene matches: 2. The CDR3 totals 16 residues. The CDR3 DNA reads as TGTGCCAGCAGCGTATCACTAGCGGGGGCCTACAATGAGCAGTTCTTC. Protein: CASSVSLAGAYNEQFF.

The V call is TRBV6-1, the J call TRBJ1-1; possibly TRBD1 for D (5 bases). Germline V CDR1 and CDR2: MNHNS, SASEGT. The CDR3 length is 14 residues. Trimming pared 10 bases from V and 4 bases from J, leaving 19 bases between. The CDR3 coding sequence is TGTGCCACTCGGCTGGGCAGGAGGGGCACTGAAGCTTTCTTT. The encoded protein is CATRLGRRGTEAFF.

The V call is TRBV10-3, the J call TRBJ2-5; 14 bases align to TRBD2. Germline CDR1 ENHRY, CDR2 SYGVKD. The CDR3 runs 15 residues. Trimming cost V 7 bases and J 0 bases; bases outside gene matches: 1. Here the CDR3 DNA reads TGTGCCATCAAGACTAGCGGGGGGGACCAAGAGACCCAGTACTTC. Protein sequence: CAIKTSGGDQETQYF.

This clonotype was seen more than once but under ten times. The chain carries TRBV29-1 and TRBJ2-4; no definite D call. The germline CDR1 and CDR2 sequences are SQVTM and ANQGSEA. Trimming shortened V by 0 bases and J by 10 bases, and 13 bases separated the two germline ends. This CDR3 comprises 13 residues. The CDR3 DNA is TGCAGCGTTGAAGATCTTACTCTCTCGATTCAGTACTTC. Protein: CSVEDLTLSIQYF. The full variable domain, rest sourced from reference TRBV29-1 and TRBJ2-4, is SAVISQKPSRDICQRGTSLTIQCQVDSQVTMMFWYRQQPGQSLTLIATANQGSEATYESGFVIDKFPISRPNLTFSTLTVSNMSPEDSSIYLCSVEDLTLSIQYFGAGTRLSVL.

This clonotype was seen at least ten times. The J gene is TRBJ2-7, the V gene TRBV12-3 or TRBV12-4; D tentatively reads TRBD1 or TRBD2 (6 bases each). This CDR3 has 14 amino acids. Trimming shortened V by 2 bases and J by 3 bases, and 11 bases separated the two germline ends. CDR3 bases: TGTGCCAGCAGTTTAAGAGGGGGAGGCTACGAGCAGTACTTC. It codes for CASSLRGGGYEQYF.

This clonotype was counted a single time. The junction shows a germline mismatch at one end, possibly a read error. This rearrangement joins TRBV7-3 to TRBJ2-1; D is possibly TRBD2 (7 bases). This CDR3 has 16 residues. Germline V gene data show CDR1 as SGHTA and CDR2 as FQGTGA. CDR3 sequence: CASSFGAGASHNEQFF. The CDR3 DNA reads TGTGCCAGCAGCTTCGGGGCGGGGGCCTCCCACAATGAGCAGTTCTTC.

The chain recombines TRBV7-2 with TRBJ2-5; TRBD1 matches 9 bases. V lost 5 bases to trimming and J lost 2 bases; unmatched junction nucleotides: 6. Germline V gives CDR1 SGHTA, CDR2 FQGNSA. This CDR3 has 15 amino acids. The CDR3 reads CASSMDRGGQETQYF. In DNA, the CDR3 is TGTGCCAGCAGCATGGACAGGGGAGGGCAAGAGACCCAGTACTTC.

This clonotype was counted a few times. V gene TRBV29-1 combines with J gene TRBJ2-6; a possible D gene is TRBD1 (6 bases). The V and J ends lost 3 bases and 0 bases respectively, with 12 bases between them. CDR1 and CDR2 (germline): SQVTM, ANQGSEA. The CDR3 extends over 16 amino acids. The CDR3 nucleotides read TGCAGCGTTGAGGGGGACAAAGCCTCTGGGGCCAACGTCCTGACTTTC. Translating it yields CSVEGDKASGANVLTF.

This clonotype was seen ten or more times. As DNA, the CDR3 is TGTGCCAGCAGCCGCCGGGACTATTCGGGCACAGATACGCAGTATTTT. Translating gives CASSRRDYSGTDTQYF. The J gene is TRBJ2-3, the V gene TRBV12-3 or TRBV12-4; 7 positions match TRBD2. V lost 6 bases and J lost 1; bases outside the gene matches: 10. There are 16 residues in the CDR3.

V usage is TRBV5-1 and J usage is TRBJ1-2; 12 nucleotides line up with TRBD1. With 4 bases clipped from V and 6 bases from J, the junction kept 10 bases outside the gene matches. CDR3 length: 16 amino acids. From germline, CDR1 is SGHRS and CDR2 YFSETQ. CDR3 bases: TGCGCCAGCAGCCCCGGGACAGGGGGCGTAAGGGATGGCTACACCTTC. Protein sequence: CASSPGTGGVRDGYTF.

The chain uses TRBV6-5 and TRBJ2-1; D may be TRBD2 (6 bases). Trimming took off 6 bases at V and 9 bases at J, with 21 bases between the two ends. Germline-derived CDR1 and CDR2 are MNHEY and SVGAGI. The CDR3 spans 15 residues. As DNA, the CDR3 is TGTGCCAGCAGCACTCTTCGCGGGGTTCCTGGTGAGCAGTTCTTC. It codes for CASSTLRGVPGEQFF.

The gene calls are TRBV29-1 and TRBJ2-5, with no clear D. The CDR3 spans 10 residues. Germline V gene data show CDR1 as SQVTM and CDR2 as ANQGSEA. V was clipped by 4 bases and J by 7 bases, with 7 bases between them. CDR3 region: CSVGASTQYF. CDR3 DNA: TGCAGCGTTGGGGCCTCGACCCAGTACTTC.

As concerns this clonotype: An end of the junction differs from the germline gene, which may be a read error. Here the CDR3 DNA reads TGTGTCACCAGCAGGGCCACAGGGAGAGACACAGATACGCAGTATTTT. Protein sequence: CVTSRATGRDTDTQYF. The J gene is TRBJ2-3, the V gene TRBV15, with a possible D match to TRBD1 (6 bases). The V gene's germline CDR1 is LNHNV and CDR2 YYDKDF (reference sequence). The CDR3 runs 16 residues.

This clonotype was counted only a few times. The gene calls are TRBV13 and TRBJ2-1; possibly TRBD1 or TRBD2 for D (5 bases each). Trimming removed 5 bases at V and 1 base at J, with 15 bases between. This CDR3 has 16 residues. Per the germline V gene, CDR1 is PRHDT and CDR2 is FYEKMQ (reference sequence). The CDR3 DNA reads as TGTGCCAGCAGCCTCCGAGGGGCCGCATCCTACAATGAGCAGTTCTTC. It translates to CASSLRGAASYNEQFF.

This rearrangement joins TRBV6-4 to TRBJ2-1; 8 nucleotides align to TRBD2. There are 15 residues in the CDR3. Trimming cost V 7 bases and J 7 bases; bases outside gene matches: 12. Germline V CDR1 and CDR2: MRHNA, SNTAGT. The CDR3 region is CASKIWAGGRNEQFF. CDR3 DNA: TGTGCCAGCAAGATATGGGCGGGGGGCCGTAATGAGCAGTTCTTC.

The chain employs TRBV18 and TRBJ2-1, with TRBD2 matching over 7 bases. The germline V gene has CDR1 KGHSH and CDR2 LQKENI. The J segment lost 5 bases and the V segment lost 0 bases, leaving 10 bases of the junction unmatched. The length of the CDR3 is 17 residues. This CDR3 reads CASSPPVRTRSDNEQFF. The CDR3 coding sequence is TGTGCCAGCTCACCACCGGTCCGGACTAGAAGTGACAATGAGCAGTTCTTC.

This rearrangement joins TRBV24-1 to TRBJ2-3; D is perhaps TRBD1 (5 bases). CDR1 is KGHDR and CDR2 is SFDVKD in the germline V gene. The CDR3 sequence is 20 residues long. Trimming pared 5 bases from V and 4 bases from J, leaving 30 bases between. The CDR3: CATSAYRNSRVKGNSDTQYF. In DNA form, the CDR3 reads TGTGCCACCAGTGCGTACCGAAACTCCAGGGTAAAGGGGAACTCAGATACGCAGTATTTT.

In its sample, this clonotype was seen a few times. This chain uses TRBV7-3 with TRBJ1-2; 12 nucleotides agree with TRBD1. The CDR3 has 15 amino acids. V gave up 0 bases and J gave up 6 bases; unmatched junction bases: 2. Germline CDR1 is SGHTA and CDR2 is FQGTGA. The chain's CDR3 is CASSLTGTGGDGYTF. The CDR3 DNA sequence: TGTGCCAGCAGCTTAACTGGGACAGGGGGCGATGGCTACACCTTC.

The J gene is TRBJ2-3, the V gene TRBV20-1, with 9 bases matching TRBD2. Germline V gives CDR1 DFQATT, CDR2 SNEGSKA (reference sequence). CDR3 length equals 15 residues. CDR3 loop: CSATTSGLGRRTQYF. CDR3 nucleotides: TGCAGCGCGACAACTAGCGGGCTTGGCCGCCGGACGCAGTATTTT.

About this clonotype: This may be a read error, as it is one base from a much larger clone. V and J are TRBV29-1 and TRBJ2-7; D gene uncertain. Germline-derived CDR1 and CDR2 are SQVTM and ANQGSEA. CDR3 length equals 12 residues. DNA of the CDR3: TGCAGCGTTGAACAGTCCGCCTACGAGCAGAACTTC. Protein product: CSVEQSAYEQNF.

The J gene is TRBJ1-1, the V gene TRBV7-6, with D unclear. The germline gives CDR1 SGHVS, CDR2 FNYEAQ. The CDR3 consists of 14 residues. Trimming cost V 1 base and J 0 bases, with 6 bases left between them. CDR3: CASSLGSVNTEAFF. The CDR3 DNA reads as TGTGCCAGCAGCTTAGGTTCAGTGAACACTGAAGCTTTCTTT. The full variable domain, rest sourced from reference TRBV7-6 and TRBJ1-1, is GAGVSQSPRYKVTKRGQDVALRCDPISGHVSLYWYRQALGQGPEFLTYFNYEAQQDKSGLPNDRFSAERPEGSISTLTIQRTEQRDSAMYRCASSLGSVNTEAFFGQGTRLTVV.

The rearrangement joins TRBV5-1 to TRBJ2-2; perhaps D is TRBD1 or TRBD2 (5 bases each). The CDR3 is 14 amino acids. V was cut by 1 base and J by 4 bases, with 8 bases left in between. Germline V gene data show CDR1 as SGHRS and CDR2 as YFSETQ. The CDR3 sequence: CASSLSGTTGELFF. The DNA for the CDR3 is TGCGCCAGCAGCTTGTCAGGGACCACCGGGGAGCTGTTTTTT.

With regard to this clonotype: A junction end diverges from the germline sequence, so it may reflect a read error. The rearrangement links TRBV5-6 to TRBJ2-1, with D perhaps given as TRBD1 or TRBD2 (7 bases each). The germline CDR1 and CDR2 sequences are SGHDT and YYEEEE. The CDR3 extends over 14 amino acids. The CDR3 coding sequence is TGTGCCAGCAGCAGCGGGGACAGCACGAATGAGCAGTTATTC. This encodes CASSSGDSTNEQLF.

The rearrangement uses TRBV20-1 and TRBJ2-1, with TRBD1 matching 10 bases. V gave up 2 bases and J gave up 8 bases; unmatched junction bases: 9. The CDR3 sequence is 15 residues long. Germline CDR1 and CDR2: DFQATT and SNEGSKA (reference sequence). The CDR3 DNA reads TGCAGTGCTAGACTCCCCGGGACAGGGGCCTATGAGCAGTTCTTC. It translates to CSARLPGTGAYEQFF.

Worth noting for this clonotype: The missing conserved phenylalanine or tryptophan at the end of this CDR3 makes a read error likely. The CDR3 sequence is CASSLDRGSGDYEQYL. In DNA, the CDR3 is TGTGCCAGCAGCTTAGATCGAGGTTCAGGGGACTACGAGCAGTACCTC. This rearrangement joins TRBV11-2 to TRBJ2-5; weak D call: TRBD1 (6 bases). The J call may be wrong; the DNA end is better matched by TRBJ2-7. Germline lookup yields CDR1 SGHAT and CDR2 FQNNGV. The CDR3 has 16 amino acids.

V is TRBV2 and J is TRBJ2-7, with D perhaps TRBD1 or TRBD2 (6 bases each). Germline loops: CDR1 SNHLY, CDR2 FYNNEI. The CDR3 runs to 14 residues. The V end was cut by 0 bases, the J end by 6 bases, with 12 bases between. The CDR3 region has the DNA TGTGCCAGCAGTGAAGCGGGGGGCCGCTTCGAGCAGTACTTC. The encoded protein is CASSEAGGRFEQYF.

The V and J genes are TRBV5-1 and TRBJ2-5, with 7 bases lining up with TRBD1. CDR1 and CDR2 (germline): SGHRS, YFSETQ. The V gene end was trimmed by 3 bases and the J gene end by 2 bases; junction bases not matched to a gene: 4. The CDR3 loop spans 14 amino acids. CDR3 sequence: CASSWTGEQETQYF. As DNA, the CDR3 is TGCGCCAGCAGCTGGACAGGAGAACAAGAGACCCAGTACTTC.

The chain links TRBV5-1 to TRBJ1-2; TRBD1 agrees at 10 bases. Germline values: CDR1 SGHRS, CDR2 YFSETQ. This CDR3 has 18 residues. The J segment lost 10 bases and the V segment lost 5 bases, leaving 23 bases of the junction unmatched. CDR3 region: CASRVGVRDRGLSEDYTF. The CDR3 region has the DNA TGCGCCAGCAGGGTAGGCGTGAGGGACAGGGGTCTGTCGGAGGACTACACCTTC.

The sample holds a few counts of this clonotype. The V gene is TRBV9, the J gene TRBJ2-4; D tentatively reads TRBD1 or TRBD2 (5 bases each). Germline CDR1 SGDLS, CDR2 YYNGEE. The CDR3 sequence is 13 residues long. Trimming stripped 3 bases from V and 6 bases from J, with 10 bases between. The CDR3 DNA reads TGTGCCAGCAGCGGGGGGTTATCAAACATTCAGTACTTC. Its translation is CASSGGLSNIQYF.

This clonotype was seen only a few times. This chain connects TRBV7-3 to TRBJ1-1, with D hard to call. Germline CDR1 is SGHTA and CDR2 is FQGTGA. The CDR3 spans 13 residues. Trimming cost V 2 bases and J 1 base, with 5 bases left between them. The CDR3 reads CASSLWWNTEAFF. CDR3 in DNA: TGTGCCAGCAGCTTATGGTGGAACACTGAAGCTTTCTTT.